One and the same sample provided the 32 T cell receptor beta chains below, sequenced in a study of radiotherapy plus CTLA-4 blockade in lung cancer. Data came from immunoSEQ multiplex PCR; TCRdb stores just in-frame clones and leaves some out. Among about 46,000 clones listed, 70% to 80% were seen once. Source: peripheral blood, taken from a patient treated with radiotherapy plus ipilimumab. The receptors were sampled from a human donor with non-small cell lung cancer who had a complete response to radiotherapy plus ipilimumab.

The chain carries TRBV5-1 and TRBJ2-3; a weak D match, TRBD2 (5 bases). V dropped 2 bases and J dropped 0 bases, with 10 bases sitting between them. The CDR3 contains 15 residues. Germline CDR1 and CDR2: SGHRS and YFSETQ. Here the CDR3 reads CASSLRRDSTDTQYF. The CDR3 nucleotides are TGCGCCAGCAGCTTACGACGGGATAGCACAGATACGCAGTATTTT.

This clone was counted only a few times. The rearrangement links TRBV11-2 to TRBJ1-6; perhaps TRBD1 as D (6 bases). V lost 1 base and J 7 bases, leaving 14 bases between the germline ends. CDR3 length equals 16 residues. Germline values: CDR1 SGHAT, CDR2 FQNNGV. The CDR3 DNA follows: TGTGCCAGCAGCTTAGGCCCCCCGGGACAAAATTCACCCCTCCACTTT. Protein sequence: CASSLGPPGQNSPLHF.

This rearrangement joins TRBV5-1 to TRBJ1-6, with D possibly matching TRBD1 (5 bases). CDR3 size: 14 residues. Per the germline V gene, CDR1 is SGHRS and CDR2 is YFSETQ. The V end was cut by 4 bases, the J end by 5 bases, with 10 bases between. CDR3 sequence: CASSGVGDNSPLHF. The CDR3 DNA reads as TGCGCCAGCAGCGGGGTAGGGGATAATTCACCCCTCCACTTT.

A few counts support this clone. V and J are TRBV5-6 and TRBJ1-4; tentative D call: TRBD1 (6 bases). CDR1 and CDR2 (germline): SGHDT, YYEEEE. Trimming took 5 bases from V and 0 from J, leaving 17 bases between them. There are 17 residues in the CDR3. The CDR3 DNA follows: TGTGCCAGCAGACAAACAGGGACCGGTGCAACTAATGAAAAACTGTTTTTT. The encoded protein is CASRQTGTGATNEKLFF.

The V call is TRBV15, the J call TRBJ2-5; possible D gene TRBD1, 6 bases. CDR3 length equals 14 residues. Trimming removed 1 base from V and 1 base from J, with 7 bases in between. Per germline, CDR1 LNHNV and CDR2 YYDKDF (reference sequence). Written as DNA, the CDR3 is TGTGCCACCAGCAGAGTCAGGGGCCAAGAGACCCAGTACTTC. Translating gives CATSRVRGQETQYF.

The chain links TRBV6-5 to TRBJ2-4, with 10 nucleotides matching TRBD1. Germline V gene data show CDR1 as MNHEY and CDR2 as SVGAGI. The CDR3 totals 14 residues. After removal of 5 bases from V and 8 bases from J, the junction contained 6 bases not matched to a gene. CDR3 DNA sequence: TGTGCCAGCAGTAGAAGGGACAGGGGTTACATTCAGTACTTC. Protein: CASSRRDRGYIQYF.

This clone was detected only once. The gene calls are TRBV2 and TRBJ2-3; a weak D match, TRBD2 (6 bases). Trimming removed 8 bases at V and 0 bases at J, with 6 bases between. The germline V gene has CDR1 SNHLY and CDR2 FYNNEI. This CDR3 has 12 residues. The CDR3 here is CASRGSTDTQYF. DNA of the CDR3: TGTGCCAGCCGGGGGAGCACAGATACGCAGTATTTT.

CDR3 sequence: CASSESGLASKNIQYF. CDR3 bases: TGCGCCAGCAGTGAGTCAGGACTAGCGTCCAAAAACATTCAGTACTTC. The J gene is TRBJ2-4, the V gene TRBV10-1; TRBD2 aligns across 9 bases. V lost 0 bases and J lost 2; bases outside the gene matches: 2. The CDR3 runs 16 residues. CDR1 is WNHNN and CDR2 is SYGVQD in the germline V gene (reference sequence).

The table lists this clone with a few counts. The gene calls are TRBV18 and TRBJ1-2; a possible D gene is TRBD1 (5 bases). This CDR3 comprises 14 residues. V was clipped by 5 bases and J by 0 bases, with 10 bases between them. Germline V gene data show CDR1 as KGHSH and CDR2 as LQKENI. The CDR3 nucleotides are TGTGCCAGCTCATCCGACAGCTCTAACTATGGCTACACCTTC. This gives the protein CASSSDSSNYGYTF. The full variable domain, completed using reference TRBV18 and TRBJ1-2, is NAGVMQNPRHLVRRRGQEARLRCSPMKGHSHVYWYRQLPEEGLKFMVYLQKENIIDESGMPKERFSAEFPKEGPSILRIQQVVRGDSAAYFCASSSDSSNYGYTFGSGTRLTVV.

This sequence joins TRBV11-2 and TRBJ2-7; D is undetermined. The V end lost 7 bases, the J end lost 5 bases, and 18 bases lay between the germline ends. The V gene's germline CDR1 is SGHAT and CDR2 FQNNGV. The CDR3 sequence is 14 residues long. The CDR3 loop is CASTHGVSFHEQYF. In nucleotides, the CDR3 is TGTGCCAGCACCCACGGAGTGTCCTTCCACGAGCAGTACTTC.

The CDR3 nucleotides read TGTGCCAGTAGTTGGGGCCTAGCGGGGGGTCGCGACACCGGGGAGCTGTTTTTT. Protein sequence: CASSWGLAGGRDTGELFF. This rearrangement joins TRBV19 to TRBJ2-2; 11 bases match TRBD2. CDR1 and CDR2 (germline): LNHDA, SQIVND (reference sequence). CDR3 length: 18 residues. Unmatched junction bases numbered 11, after V lost 5 bases and J lost 3 bases.

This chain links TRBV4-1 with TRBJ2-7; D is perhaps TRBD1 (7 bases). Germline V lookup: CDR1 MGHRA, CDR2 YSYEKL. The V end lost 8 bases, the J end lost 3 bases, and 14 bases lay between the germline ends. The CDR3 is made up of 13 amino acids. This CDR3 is CASGGTDFYEQYF. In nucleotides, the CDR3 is TGCGCCAGCGGGGGGACAGATTTCTACGAGCAGTACTTC.

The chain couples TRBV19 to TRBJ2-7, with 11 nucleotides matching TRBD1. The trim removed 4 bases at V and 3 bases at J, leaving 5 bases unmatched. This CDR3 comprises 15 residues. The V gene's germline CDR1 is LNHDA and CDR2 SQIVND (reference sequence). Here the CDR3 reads CASSRRTGGDYEQYF. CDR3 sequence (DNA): TGTGCCAGTAGTAGAAGGACAGGGGGCGACTACGAGCAGTACTTC.

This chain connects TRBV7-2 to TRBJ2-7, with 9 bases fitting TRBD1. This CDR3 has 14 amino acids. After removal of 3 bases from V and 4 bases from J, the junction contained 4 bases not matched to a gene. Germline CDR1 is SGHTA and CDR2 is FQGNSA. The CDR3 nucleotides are TGTGCCAGCAGCTTTGGACAGGGGCCTTACGAGCAGTACTTC. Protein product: CASSFGQGPYEQYF.

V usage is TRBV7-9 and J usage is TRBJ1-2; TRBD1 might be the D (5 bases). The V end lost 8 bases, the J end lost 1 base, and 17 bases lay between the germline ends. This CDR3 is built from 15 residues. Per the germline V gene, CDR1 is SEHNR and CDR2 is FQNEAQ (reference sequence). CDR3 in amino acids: CASELGGGLNYGYTF. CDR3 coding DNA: TGTGCCAGCGAGCTCGGGGGAGGGCTTAACTATGGCTACACCTTC.

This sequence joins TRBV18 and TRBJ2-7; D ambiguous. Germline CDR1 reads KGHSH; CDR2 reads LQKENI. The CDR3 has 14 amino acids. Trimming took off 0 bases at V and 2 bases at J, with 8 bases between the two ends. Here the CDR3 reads CASSPPTQTYEQYF. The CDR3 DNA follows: TGTGCCAGCTCACCACCGACTCAAACCTACGAGCAGTACTTC.

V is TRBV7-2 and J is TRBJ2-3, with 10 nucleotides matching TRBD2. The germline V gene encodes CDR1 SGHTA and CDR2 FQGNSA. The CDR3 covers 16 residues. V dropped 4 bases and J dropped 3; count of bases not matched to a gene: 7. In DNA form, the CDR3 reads TGTGCCAGCAGCTCTAGCGGGGGAGGAAGTACAGATACGCAGTATTTT. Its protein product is CASSSSGGGSTDTQYF.

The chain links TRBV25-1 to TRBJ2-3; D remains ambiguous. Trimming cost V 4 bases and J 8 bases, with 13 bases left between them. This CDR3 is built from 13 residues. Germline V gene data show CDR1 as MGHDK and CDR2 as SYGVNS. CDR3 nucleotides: TGTGCCAGCAGTGGCGCAGAGGCGAGTACGCAGTATTTT. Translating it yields CASSGAEASTQYF.

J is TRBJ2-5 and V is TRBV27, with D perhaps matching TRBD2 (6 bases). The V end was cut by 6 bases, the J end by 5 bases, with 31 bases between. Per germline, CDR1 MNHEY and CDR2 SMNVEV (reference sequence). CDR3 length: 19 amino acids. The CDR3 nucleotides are TGTGCCAGCAGCAAGTCCCCCATGGGGCGCTGGGGAGGAATGGAGACCCAGTACTTC. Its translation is CASSKSPMGRWGGMETQYF.

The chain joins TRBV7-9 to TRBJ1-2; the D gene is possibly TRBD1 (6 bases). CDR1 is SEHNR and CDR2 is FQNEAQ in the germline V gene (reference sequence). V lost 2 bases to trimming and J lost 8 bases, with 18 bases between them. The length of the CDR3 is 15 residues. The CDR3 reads CASSLLEMGATGYTF. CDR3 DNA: TGTGCCAGCAGCTTACTTGAGATGGGGGCGACCGGCTACACCTTC.

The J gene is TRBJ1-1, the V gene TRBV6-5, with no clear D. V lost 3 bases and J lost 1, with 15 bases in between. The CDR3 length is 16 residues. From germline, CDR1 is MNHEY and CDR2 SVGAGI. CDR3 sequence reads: CASSYFGGTKNTEAFF. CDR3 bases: TGTGCCAGCAGTTATTTTGGCGGCACCAAGAACACTGAAGCTTTCTTT.

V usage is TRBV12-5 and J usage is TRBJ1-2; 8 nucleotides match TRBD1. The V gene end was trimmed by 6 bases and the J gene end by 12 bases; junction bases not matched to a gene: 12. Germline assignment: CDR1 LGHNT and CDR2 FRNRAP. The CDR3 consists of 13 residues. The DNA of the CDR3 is TGTGCTAGTGGCGACCACCGGACAGGGATAAACACCTTC. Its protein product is CASGDHRTGINTF.

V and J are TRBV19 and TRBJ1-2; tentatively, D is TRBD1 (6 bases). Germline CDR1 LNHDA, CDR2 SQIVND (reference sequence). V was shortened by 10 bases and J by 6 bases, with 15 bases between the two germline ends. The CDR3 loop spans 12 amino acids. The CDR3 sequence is CATRSGAHGYTF. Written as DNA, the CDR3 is TGTGCCACCAGGTCAGGGGCCCATGGCTACACCTTC.

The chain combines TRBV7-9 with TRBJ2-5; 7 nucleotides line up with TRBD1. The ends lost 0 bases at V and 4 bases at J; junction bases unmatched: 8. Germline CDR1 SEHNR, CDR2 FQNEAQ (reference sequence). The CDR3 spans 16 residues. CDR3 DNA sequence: TGTGCCAGCAGCTTAGCAGACAGGGTGGGGCGAGAGACCCAGTACTTC. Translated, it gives CASSLADRVGRETQYF.

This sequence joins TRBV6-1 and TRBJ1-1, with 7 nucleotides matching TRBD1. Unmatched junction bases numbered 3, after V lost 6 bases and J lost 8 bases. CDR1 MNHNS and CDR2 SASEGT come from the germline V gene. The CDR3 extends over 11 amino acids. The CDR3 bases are TGTGCCAGCAGGGTGACAGGGGAAGCTTTCTTT. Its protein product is CASRVTGEAFF.

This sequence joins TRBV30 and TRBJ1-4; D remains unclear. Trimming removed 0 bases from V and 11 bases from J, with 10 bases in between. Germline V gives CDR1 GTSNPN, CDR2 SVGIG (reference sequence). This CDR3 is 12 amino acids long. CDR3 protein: CAWSVRGEKLFF. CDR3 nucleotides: TGTGCCTGGAGTGTACGCGGGGAGAAACTGTTTTTT.

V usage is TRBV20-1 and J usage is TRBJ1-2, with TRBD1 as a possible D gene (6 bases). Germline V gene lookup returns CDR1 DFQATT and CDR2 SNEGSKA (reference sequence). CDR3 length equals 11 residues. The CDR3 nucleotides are TGCAGCGTGACAGGCAACTATGGCTACACCTTC. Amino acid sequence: CSVTGNYGYTF.

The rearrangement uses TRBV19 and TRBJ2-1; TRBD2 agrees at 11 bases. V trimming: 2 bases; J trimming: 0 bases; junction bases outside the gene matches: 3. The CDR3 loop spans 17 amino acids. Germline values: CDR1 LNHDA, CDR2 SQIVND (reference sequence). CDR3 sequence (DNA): TGTGCCAGTAGTATAATGCTAGCGGGAGGCTCCTACAATGAGCAGTTCTTC. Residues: CASSIMLAGGSYNEQFF.

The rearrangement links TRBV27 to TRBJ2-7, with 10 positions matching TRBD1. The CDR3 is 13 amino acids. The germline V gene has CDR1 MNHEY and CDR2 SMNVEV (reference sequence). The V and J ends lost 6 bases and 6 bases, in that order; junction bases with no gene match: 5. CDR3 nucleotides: TGTGCCAGCAGGGGACAGGGGTACCCCGAGCAGTACTTC. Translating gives CASRGQGYPEQYF.

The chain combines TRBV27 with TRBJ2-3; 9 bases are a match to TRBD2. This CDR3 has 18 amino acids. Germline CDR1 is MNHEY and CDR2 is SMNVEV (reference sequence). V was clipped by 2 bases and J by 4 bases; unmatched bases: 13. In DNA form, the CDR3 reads TGTGCCAGCAGTTTAACGAATTTCCGCGGGGGGGCCTCAGATACGCAGTATTTT. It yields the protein CASSLTNFRGGASDTQYF.

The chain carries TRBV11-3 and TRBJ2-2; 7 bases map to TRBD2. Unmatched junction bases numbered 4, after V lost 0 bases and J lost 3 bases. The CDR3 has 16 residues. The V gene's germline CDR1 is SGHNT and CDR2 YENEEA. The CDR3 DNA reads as TGTGCCAGCAGCTTAGATTGGCGGGAGTACACCGGGGAGCTGTTTTTT. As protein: CASSLDWREYTGELFF.

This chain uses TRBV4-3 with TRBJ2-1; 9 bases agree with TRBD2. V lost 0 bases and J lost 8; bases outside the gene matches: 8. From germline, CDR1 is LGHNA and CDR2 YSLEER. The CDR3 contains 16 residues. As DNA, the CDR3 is TGCGCCAGCAGCCAAGATGGGGCGGGGGGGCCACATGAGCAGTTCTTC. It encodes CASSQDGAGGPHEQFF.